The rows below give T cell receptor beta chains drawn from one sample of a study of beta chain features in type 1 diabetes. Method: immunoSEQ multiplex PCR; TCRdb's copy keeps in-frame clones and lacks some. The table lists some 150,000 clones, about an eighth of them singletons. The specimen was central memory CD4+ T cells from blood. The receptors derive from a young man with type 1 diabetes. Each CDR3 is given with its conserved first and last residue. A D gene is named only where the DNA matches it firmly. Size values are once, few and many counts, or a class for expanded clones, and some rows have none.

J gene	clone size	V gene	D gene	CDR3 DNA	CDR3 protein
TRBJ1-3	-	TRBV4-1	TRBD1	TGCGCCAGCAGCTTAACAGGGGGCGCTGGAAACACCATATATTTT	CASSLTGGAGNTIYF
TRBJ2-7	few	TRBV30	TRBD1	TGTGCCTGGAGTCTACCCCCGCCGACAGGGTTCGACGAGCAGTACTTC	CAWSLPPPTGFDEQYF
TRBJ2-1	few	TRBV4-1	-	TGCGCCAGCAGCCAAGATGTTAGGGGATGGCTCCATAAGTCCAATGAGCAGTTCTTC	CASSQDVRGWLHKSNEQFF
TRBJ1-4	few	TRBV7-9	-	TGTGCCAGCAGAGGGGACGGCTATGAAAAACTGTTTTTT	CASRGDGYEKLFF
TRBJ2-7	many	TRBV19	-	TGTGCCAGTAGTGAACGAGCGCGAACCTACGAGCAGTACTTC	CASSERARTYEQYF
TRBJ2-3	-	TRBV18	TRBD1	TGTGCCAGCTCACCGACAGGGGGAATGTTGACGGCAGATACGCAGTATTTT	CASSPTGGMLTADTQYF
TRBJ1-1	few	TRBV4-1	-	TGTGCCAGCAGCCAAGAAACGCGGAACACTGAAGCTTTCTTT	CASSQETRNTEAFF
TRBJ2-3	-	TRBV7-9	TRBD1	TGTGCCAGCAGCCCAGACAGGGTCGTTACAGATACGCAGTATTTT	CASSPDRVVTDTQYF
TRBJ2-7	-	TRBV28	-	TGTGCCAGCGACCGAATTGCAGGCGGCGAGCAGTACTTC	CASDRIAGGEQYF
TRBJ2-2	-	TRBV5-1	-	TGCGCCAGCAGCTTGCCAGGGGCAACCGGGGAGCTGTTTTTT	CASSLPGATGELFF
TRBJ2-3	-	TRBV18	-	TGTGCCAGCTCACCACCGGCGGGGTTCACAGATACGCAGTATTTT	CASSPPAGFTDTQYF
TRBJ1-5	-	TRBV30	TRBD1	TGTGCCTGGAGCCAACAGGGGATAATGGGTCAGCCCCAGCATTTT	CAWSQQGIMGQPQHF
TRBJ1-4	-	TRBV19	-	TGTGCCAGTAGCTCCGCAGGGGCAACTAATGAAAAACTGTTTTTT	CASSSAGATNEKLFF
TRBJ1-1	-	TRBV2	-	TGTGCCAGCAGTGTAGATGGGGTCACTGAAGCTTTCTTT	CASSVDGVTEAFF
TRBJ2-3	few	TRBV5-1	-	TGCGCCAGCGGCGAAACAGATACGCAGTATTTT	CASGETDTQYF
TRBJ2-5	-	TRBV15	-	TGTGCCACCAGCAGAGAAGGGGTCAGGGTGGAGACCCAGTACTTC	CATSREGVRVETQYF
TRBJ1-2	few	TRBV10-3	-	TGTGCCATCAGTGAGACAGGCCAGTATGGCTACACCTTC	CAISETGQYGYTF
TRBJ2-5	-	TRBV5-1	TRBD1	TGCGCCAGCAGACCCCACGGCAGGGGGCAGGGAGAGACCCAGTACTTC	CASRPHGRGQGETQYF
TRBJ2-7	-	TRBV28	TRBD1	TGTGCCAGCAGTTCGAACGACGGACAGGGCCCCTACGAGCAGTACTTC	CASSSNDGQGPYEQYF
TRBJ2-7	few	TRBV29-1	TRBD2	TGCAGCGTTGGGACTAGCGGGTACGAGCAGTACTTC	CSVGTSGYEQYF
TRBJ2-5	many	TRBV30	-	TGTGCCTGGGCGGGCTCGGGACTTCTGTACCAAGAGACCCAGTACTTC	CAWAGSGLLYQETQYF
TRBJ1-6	-	TRBV6-6	-	TGTGCCAGCAATTCTCGACAGGAAAGTTCACCCCTCCACTTT	CASNSRQESSPLHF
TRBJ2-5	many	TRBV29-1	-	TGCAGCGTGAGGGGGGGAGAAGAGACCCAGTACTTC	CSVRGGEETQYF
TRBJ1-6	few	TRBV18	-	TGTGCCAGCTCACCGACAGGAGATTCACCCCTCCACTTT	CASSPTGDSPLHF
TRBJ1-2	many	TRBV5-4	-	TGTGCCAGCACATCCGGGCCGCGCAACTATGGCTACACCTTC	CASTSGPRNYGYTF
TRBJ2-7	-	TRBV7-2	TRBD2	TGTGCCAGCAGCTCGCGGGGGGACCCCACCTACGAGCAGTACTTC	CASSSRGDPTYEQYF
TRBJ2-6	-	TRBV18	-	TGTGCCAGCTCACCACCTGGGGGCTCTGGGGCCAACGTCCTGACTTTC	CASSPPGGSGANVLTF